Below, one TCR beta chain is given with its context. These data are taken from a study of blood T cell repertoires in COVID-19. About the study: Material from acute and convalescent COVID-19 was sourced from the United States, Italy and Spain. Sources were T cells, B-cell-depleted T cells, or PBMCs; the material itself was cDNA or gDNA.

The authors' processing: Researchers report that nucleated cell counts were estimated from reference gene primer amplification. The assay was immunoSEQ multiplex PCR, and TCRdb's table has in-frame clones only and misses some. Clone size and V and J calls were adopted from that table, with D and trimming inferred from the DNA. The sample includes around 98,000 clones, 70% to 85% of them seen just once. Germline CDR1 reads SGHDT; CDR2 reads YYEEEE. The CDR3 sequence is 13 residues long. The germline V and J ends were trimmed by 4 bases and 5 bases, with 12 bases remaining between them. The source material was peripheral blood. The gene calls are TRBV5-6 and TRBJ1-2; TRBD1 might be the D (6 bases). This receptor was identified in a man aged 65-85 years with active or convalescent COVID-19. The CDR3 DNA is TGTGCCAGCAGCCTTAACAGGGCGTATGGCTACACCTTC. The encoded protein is CASSLNRAYGYTF.